This T cell receptor beta chain was sequenced for a study of shared clonotypes between healthy human individuals (dated by TCRdb to about 2020). For the study in its entirety: The cohort included a few men and two women between 18 and 49 years of age. For each donor, three plates each were used for CD4 naive and CD4 memory, two plates were used for CD8 naive, and one plate was used for CD8 memory. The study deeply sequenced blood TCR repertoires of five healthy adults to estimate repertoire size and the extent of clonotype sharing between individuals. Libraries were prepared and TCR repertoires were sequenced by different laboratories using diverse techniques, in order to increase sequencing depth and limit assay-specific biases. Per donor, leukapheresis produced somewhere between about 0.85 and 10 billion PBMCs. Points the paper makes about the study in general: Higher generation probabilities were observed for clonotypes shared by all four sorted-subset donors than for non-shared clonotypes. Even with the large sequencing depth, rarefaction of the sorted-subset datasets indicated that sequencing was incomplete. Because the study included only a small number of donors, the genetic and exposure-history diversity represented was limited. Naive subsets generally had larger estimated clonotype richness than memory subsets. Sharing across several donors was observed for around 5% of naive CD4, 3% to 3.5% of naive CD8, 2.3% of memory CD4, and over 0.3% of memory CD8 clonotypes. Sampling was limited to blood, and TCR repertoires in tissue likely differ from TCR repertoires in blood. Pairwise subsampling indicated that sequencing depth was expected to affect the degree of clonotype sharing among donors.

Only a few counts were recorded for this clone. The antigen this receptor binds is unknown. There are no base qualities to consult, and no much larger clone falls within one base. Deletion took 1 base off V and 1 base off J, with a span of 5 bases between the germline ends. For CDR1 and CDR2, the germline V gene (reference sequence) lists SEHNR and FQNEAQ. Including cysteine and phenylalanine, the CDR3 has 14 amino acids. Here the CDR3 DNA is all that survives: 42 bases in frame from base 1. Donors were healthy HIV-negative adults with no recently reported acute infections or vaccinations. Every donor was a Caucasian adult living in Nashville, Tennessee, USA. CD8 memory samples consisted of magnetically selected CD45RO+ cells combined with CCR7-negative CD45RA+ effector memory (TemRA) cells. Blood was collected by leukapheresis, and PBMCs were isolated by Ficoll-Histopaque density gradient centrifugation and then cryopreserved in liquid nitrogen vapor phase. Purity and quantity of every magnetically sorted T cell population were checked by analytical flow cytometry. Genomic DNA was isolated from every sorted fraction and measured by UV absorbance on a Nanodrop 2000c.

Using the deep immunoSEQ assay, TCR CDR3 regions were amplified from genomic DNA by multiplex PCR. Extracted genomic DNA from each cell subset was distributed evenly across all wells of several immunoSEQ 96-well plates, and each plate was treated as a replicate. Each replicate PCR for sorted subsets received about 0.2 ug genomic DNA, equal to 28,000 or so T cell genomes. Purified libraries were measured with a Qubit 3.0 fluorometer, size-checked on a Bioanalyzer 2100, and measured again with the KAPA Library Quantification kit. Each immunoSEQ 96-well plate was sequenced on its own single-read 150-cycle Illumina NextSeq 550 flow cell. The source study handled its data this way. Because the immunoSEQ output included only junctional sequences and no quality scores, the filtering could not be the same as the filtering used for full-length reads. To assign V/J genes and CDR3, sequences were annotated against IMGT germline references using PyIR, a Python wrapper for IgBLAST v1.9. Any read was removed if the V/J assignment was weak (E-value above 1e-6), the CDR3 was missing, or the read contained stop codons, out-of-frame junctions, or ambiguous translated residues. V3J clonotypes were defined by identical inferred V gene, J gene, and CDR3 amino acid sequence. The percentage overlap between two repertoires was calculated by dividing the number of shared unique clonotypes by the size of the smaller repertoire. Richness of each repertoire was evaluated using RTK rarefaction, the Chao1 estimator, and Recon v2.1 estimates of unobserved clonotypes. For all TCRbeta clonotypes obtained by the gDNA method from several donors, generation probabilities were computed with OLGA. This immuneACCESS table, as held by TCRdb, lists in-frame sequences with V and J called but not all clones. Of the missing ones, under half trace to an unresolved V gene in checked studies; the others have no known cause. V and J calls plus clone size are reproduced from that table; the DNA served to infer D and trimming. Counted in this sample were 90,000 to 120,000 clones; around 68% of them appeared once. The top ten constitute around 25% of the sample.

This receptor was taken from a woman aged 25-40 years in good health. The chain is encoded by TRBV7-9 joined to TRBJ1-3; confidence is insufficient to name the D gene. The sample taken for sequencing was memory CD8+ T cells sorted from blood. The cell subset or site label, read with the paper, signifies: CD45RO+ cells pooled with CCR7-negative TemRA cells. The CDR3 reads CASSLGLSGNTIYF. The DNA sequence reads TGTGCCAGCAGCTTAGGGCTTTCTGGAAACACCATATATTTT.